These 11 T cell receptor beta chains share one sample of origin, sequenced in a study of T cell changes during pregnancy in multiple sclerosis. Here immunoSEQ multiplex PCR was the method, and the copy in TCRdb shows in-frame clones only, minus some. Here the sample spans about 77,000 clones, about 89% being singletons. Source: peripheral blood, taken before pregnancy. The receptors shown here come from a female donor with multiple sclerosis, enrolled in a pregnancy study.

This clone was picked up a small number of times. The chain links TRBV7-2 to TRBJ1-2; possibly TRBD1 for D (5 bases). Trimming pared 3 bases from V and 4 bases from J, leaving 9 bases between. The CDR3 consists of 13 residues. Germline V gene sequence: CDR1 SGHTA, CDR2 FQGNSA. CDR3 residues: CASSLGTSYGYTF. The CDR3 DNA reads TGTGCCAGCAGCTTGGGGACTAGCTATGGCTACACCTTC.

V and J are TRBV11-2 and TRBJ1-2, with D possibly matching TRBD1 (6 bases). Germline V gene data show CDR1 as SGHAT and CDR2 as FQNNGV. The CDR3 is 15 amino acids. V shed 1 base and J shed 7 bases, with 16 bases lying between them. The CDR3 region is CASSLVRGSIFGYTF. Here the CDR3 DNA reads TGTGCCAGCAGCTTAGTAAGGGGGAGTATATTTGGCTACACCTTC.

The CDR3 is CASRVQPYTEAFF. CDR3 sequence (DNA): TGTGCCAGCAGGGTACAGCCTTACACTGAAGCTTTCTTT. The V gene is TRBV6-1, the J gene TRBJ1-1; D not certain. This CDR3 spans 13 amino acids. Per the germline V gene, CDR1 is MNHNS and CDR2 is SASEGT. The ends were cut back, 6 bases at V and 3 bases at J, with 11 bases in the middle.

The chain joins TRBV30 to TRBJ1-3; D is unresolved. The CDR3 covers 15 residues. Germline CDR1 GTSNPN, CDR2 SVGIG (reference sequence). Deletions cut 4 bases from V and 0 bases from J, with 13 bases between. This CDR3 reads CAWNRGTNSGNTIYF. DNA for the CDR3: TGTGCCTGGAATCGAGGAACCAACTCTGGAAACACCATATATTTT.

V gene TRBV6-1 combines with J gene TRBJ1-2; 7 bases are a match to TRBD1. CDR1 and CDR2 from the germline V gene are MNHNS and SASEGT. The CDR3 has 16 residues. V lost 2 bases and J lost 4; bases outside the gene matches: 10. The CDR3: CASSEWGQRGFYGYTF. The CDR3 nucleotides are TGTGCCAGCAGTGAATGGGGACAGAGGGGATTCTATGGCTACACCTTC.

The chain uses TRBV19 and TRBJ2-7, with D maybe TRBD2 (6 bases). Germline V gene lookup returns CDR1 LNHDA and CDR2 SQIVND (reference sequence). Trimming took 5 bases from V and 0 from J, leaving 14 bases between them. The CDR3 covers 15 residues. The CDR3: CASSPEVGGSYEQYF. The CDR3 DNA sequence: TGTGCCAGTAGTCCCGAGGTGGGGGGCTCCTACGAGCAGTACTTC.

This clone was picked up many times. The sample contains more than one DNA sequence encoding this CDR3. V usage is TRBV9 and J usage is TRBJ1-1, with D tentatively TRBD1 (6 bases). Germline V CDR1 and CDR2: SGDLS, YYNGEE. Trimming took 2 bases from V and 0 from J, leaving 11 bases between them. This CDR3 is 15 amino acids long. The CDR3 region has the DNA TGTGCCAGCAGCGTTGGGGGGGCCGTGAACACTGAAGCTTTCTTT. Its translation is CASSVGGAVNTEAFF.

The chain links TRBV2 to TRBJ2-7; D gene ambiguous. This CDR3 is built from 11 residues. V dropped 3 bases and J dropped 6 bases, with 6 bases sitting between them. Germline V CDR1 and CDR2: SNHLY, FYNNEI. DNA for the CDR3: TGTGCCAGCAGTGATTACTCCGAGCAGTACTTC. This gives the protein CASSDYSEQYF.

This chain joins TRBV30 and TRBJ1-1; 9 bases match TRBD1. This CDR3 is built from 13 residues. Germline V lookup: CDR1 GTSNPN, CDR2 SVGIG (reference sequence). Unmatched junction bases numbered 8, after V lost 8 bases and J lost 4 bases. The CDR3 sequence: CAGGQGTSTEAFF. CDR3 coding DNA: TGTGCCGGAGGACAGGGGACGTCCACTGAAGCTTTCTTT.

This chain uses TRBV5-1 with TRBJ2-3, with D unresolved. Germline-derived CDR1 and CDR2 are SGHRS and YFSETQ. This CDR3 comprises 14 residues. V lost 0 bases and J lost 3, with 8 bases in between. The CDR3 region has the DNA TGCGCCAGCAGCTTGGGGCAGGCAACAGATACGCAGTATTTT. Amino acid sequence: CASSLGQATDTQYF. The full variable domain, rest sourced from reference TRBV5-1 and TRBJ2-3, is KAGVTQTPRYLIKTRGQQVTLSCSPISGHRSVSWYQQTPGQGLQFLFEYFSETQRNKGNFPGRFSGRQFSNSRSEMNVSTLELGDSALYLCASSLGQATDTQYFGPGTRLTVL.

The chain combines TRBV19 with TRBJ1-2; D not resolved. The CDR3 contains 15 residues. From germline, CDR1 is LNHDA and CDR2 SQIVND (reference sequence). The V end was cut by 0 bases, the J end by 0 bases, with 8 bases between. The CDR3 loop reads CASSIDQQANYGYTF. The CDR3 DNA follows: TGTGCCAGTAGTATAGACCAACAAGCTAACTATGGCTACACCTTC. The full variable domain, its missing parts supplied by reference TRBV19 and TRBJ1-2, is DGGITQSPKYLFRKEGQNVTLSCEQNLNHDAMYWYRQDPGQGLRLIYYSQIVNDFQKGDIAEGYSVSREKKESFPLTVTSAQKNPTAFYLCASSIDQQANYGYTFGSGTRLTVV.